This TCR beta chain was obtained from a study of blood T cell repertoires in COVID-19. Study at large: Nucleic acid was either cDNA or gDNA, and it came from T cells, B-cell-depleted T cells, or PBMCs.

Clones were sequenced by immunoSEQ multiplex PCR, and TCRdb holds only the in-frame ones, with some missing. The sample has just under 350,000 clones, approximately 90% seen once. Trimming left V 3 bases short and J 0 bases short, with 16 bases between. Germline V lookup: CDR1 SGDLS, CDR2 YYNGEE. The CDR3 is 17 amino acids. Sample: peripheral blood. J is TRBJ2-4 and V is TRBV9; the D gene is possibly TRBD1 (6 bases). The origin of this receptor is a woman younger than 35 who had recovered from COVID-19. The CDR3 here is CASSDRDTELAKNIQYF. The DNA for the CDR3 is TGTGCCAGCAGCGATCGGGACACAGAACTAGCCAAAAACATTCAGTACTTC.